The rows below give T cell receptor beta chains drawn from one sample of a study of T cells after yellow fever vaccination. TCRdb fed the 5' RACE reads into MiXCR, producing one record per CDR3 protein. The data contain hundreds of thousands of distinct CDR3 sequences, approximately 12% of them singletons. This specimen consisted of PBMCs, obtained on the day of the yellow fever booster vaccination. Receptors originate from a man younger than 40 who received the YFV17D yellow fever vaccine. CDR3s leave out the opening cysteine and the closing phenylalanine or tryptophan. Size is omitted from some rows. Given values are once, few, many or a class for expanded clones.

size	J	V	CDR3
many	TRBJ2-7	TRBV12-3/TRBV12-4	ASSLLPYEQY
NA	TRBJ2-1	TRBV11-1	ASSLAPIIQGTRGYNEQF
few	TRBJ2-4	TRBV20-1	SANPAQLQNIQY
NA	TRBJ2-1	TRBV7-9	ASRSGTSGSFHNEQF
few	TRBJ2-5	TRBV24-1	ATSDPSVGTQY
few	TRBJ2-1	TRBV4-2	ASSQATSGIEKF
NA	TRBJ2-5	TRBV20-1	SAIRRGTWDETQY
NA	TRBJ1-1	TRBV7-8	ASSSIRGTGGAGTEAF
NA	TRBJ2-2	TRBV19	ASLRRDGIGELF
few	TRBJ2-7	TRBV20-1	SARDSSNAAKEQY
NA	TRBJ2-2	TRBV5-4	ASSLSGSGLAGNTGELF
NA	TRBJ2-2	TRBV15	ATSMDSGNFGELF
NA	TRBJ2-2	TRBV3-1	ASSHLSQGSTGELF
few	TRBJ2-7	TRBV20-1	SVPNLHIPGEQY
few	TRBJ2-1	TRBV30	AILAGEVRGEQF
NA	TRBJ2-5	TRBV6-1	ASSGSDRGWEY
few	TRBJ2-7	TRBV5-1	ASSSGTLGYEQY
NA	TRBJ2-1	TRBV30	AWRGPVAYNEQF
few	TRBJ2-3	TRBV20-1	SSRDELAGGRDTQY
few	TRBJ2-7	TRBV6-2/TRBV6-3	ASSYRLGLQDTPYEQY
few	TRBJ2-7	TRBV5-1	ASRAGLGPYEQY
NA	TRBJ1-2	TRBV7-2	ASSTRQGALNYGYT
NA	TRBJ2-1	TRBV6-6	ASRLQDNEQF